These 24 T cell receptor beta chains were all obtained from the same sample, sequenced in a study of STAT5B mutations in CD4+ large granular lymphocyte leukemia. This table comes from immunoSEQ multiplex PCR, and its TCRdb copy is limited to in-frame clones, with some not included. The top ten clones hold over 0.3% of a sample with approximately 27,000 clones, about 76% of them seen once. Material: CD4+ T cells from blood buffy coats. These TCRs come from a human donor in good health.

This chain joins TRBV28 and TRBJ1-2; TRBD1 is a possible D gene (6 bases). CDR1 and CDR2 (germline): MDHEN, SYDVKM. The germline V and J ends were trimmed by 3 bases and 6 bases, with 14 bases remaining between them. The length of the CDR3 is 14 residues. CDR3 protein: CASSFGSGGNGYTF. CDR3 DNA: TGTGCCAGCAGTTTTGGCTCGGGGGGCAATGGCTACACCTTC.

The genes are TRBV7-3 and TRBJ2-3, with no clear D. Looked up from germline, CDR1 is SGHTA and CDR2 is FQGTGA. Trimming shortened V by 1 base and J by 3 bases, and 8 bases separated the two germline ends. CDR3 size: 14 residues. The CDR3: CASSLNGPTDTQYF. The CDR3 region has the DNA TGTGCCAGCAGCTTAAACGGCCCAACAGATACGCAGTATTTT.

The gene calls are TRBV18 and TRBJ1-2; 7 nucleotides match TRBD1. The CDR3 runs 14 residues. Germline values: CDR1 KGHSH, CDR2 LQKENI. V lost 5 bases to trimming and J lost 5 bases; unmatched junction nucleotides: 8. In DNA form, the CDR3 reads TGTGCCAGCTCAGATCGACAGGGAGGGTATGGCTACACCTTC. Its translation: CASSDRQGGYGYTF.

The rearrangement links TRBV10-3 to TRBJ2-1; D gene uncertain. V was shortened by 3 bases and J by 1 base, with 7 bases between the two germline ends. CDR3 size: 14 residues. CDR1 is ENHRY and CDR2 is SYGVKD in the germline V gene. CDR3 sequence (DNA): TGTGCCATCAGTGACCTAGGGTCCTACAATGAGCAGTTCTTC. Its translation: CAISDLGSYNEQFF.

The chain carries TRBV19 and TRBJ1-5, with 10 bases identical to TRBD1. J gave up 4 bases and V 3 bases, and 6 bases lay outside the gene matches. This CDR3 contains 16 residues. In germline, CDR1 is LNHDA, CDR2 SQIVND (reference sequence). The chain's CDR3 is CASSIRGQGNNQPQHF. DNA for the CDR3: TGTGCCAGTAGTATCAGGGGACAGGGGAATAATCAGCCCCAGCATTTT.

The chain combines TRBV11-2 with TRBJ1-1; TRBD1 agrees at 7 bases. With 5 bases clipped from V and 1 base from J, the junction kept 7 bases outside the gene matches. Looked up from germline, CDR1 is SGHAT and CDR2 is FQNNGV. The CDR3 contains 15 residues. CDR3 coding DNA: TGTGCCAGCAGCCAGGGACAGTTTCAGAACACTGAAGCTTTCTTT. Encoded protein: CASSQGQFQNTEAFF.

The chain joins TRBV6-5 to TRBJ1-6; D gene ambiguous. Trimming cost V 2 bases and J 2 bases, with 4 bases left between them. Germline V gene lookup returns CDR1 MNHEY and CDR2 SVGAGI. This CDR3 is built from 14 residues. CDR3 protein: CASSYRTYNSPLHF. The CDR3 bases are TGTGCCAGCAGTTACCGGACCTATAATTCACCCCTCCACTTT.

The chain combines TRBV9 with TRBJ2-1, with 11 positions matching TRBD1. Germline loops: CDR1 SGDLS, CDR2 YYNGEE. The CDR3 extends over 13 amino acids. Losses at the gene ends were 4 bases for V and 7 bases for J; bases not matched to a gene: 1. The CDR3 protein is CASSRDRGNEQFF. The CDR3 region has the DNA TGTGCCAGCAGCCGGGACAGGGGGAATGAGCAGTTCTTC.

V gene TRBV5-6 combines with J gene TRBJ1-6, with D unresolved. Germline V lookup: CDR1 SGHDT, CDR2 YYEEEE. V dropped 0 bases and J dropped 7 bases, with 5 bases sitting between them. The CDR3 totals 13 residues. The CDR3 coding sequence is TGTGCCAGCAGCTTGGACGGGAATTCACCCCTCCACTTT. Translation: CASSLDGNSPLHF.

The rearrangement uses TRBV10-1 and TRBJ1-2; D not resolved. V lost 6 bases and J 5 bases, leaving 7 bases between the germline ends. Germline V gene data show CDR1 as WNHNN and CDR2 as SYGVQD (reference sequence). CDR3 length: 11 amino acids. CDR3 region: CASRPLYGYTF. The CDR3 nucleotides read TGCGCCAGCAGGCCACTATATGGCTACACCTTC.

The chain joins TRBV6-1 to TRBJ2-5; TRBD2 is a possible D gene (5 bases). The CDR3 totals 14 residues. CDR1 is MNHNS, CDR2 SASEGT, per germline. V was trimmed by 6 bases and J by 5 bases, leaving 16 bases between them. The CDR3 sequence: CASSRLPGEETQYF. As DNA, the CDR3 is TGTGCCAGCAGCCGACTCCCTGGGGAGGAGACCCAGTACTTC.

The CDR3 nucleotides read TGTGCCACCAGCAACAACAGGGGGGGTTACAATGAGCAGTTCTTC. Amino acid sequence: CATSNNRGGYNEQFF. The chain links TRBV15 to TRBJ2-1, with D perhaps TRBD1 (8 bases). Germline-derived CDR1 and CDR2 are LNHNV and YYDKDF (reference sequence). V dropped 4 bases and J dropped 4 bases, with 14 bases sitting between them. The CDR3 sequence is 15 residues long.

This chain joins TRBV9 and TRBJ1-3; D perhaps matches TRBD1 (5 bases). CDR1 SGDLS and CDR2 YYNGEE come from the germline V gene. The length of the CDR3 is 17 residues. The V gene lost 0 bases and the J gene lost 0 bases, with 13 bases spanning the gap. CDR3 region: CASSVVDSNLSGNTIYF. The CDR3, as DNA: TGTGCCAGCAGCGTAGTTGACAGTAACCTCTCTGGAAACACCATATATTTT.

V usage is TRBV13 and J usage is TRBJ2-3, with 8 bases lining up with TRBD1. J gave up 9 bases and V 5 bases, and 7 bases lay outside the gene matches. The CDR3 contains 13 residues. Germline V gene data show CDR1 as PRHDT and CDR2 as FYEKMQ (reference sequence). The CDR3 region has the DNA TGTGCCAGCAGCGCCGGACAGGGAGACACGCAGTATTTT. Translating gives CASSAGQGDTQYF. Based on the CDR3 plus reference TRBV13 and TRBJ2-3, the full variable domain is AAGVIQSPRHLIKEKRETATLKCYPIPRHDTVYWYQQGPGQDPQFLISFYEKMQSDKGSIPDRFSAQQFSDYHSELNMSSLELGDSALYFCASSAGQGDTQYFGPGTRLTVL.

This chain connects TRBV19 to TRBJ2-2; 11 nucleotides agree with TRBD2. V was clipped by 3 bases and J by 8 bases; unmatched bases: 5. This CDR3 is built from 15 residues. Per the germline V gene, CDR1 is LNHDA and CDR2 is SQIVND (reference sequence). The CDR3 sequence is CASSILAGGPGELFF. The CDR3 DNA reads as TGTGCCAGTAGTATCCTAGCGGGGGGCCCGGGGGAGCTGTTTTTT.

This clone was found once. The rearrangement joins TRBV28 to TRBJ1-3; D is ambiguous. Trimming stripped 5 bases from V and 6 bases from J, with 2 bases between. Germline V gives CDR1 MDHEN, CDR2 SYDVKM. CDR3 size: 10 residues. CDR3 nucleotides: TGTGCCAGCAGTCAAAACACCATATATTTT. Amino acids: CASSQNTIYF.

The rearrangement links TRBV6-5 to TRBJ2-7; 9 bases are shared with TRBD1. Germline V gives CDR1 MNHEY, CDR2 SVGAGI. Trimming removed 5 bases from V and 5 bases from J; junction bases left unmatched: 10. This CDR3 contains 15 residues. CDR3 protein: CASSTGGQGQDEQYV. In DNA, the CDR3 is TGTGCCAGCAGTACGGGGGGACAGGGACAAGACGAGCAGTACGTC.

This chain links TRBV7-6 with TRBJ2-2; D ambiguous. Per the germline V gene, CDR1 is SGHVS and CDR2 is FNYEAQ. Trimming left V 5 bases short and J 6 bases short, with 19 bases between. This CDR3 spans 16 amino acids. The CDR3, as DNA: TGTGCCAGCAGCCCTACCCCGACCATGATGGCCGGGGAGCTGTTTTTT. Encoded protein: CASSPTPTMMAGELFF.

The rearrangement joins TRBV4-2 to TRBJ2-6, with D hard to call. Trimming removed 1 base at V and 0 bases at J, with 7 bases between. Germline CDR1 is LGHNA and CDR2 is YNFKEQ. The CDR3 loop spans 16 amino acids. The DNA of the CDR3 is TGTGCCAGCAGCCAAGGGGCAGTCTCTGGGGCCAACGTCCTGACTTTC. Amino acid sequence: CASSQGAVSGANVLTF.

The CDR3, as DNA: TGTGCCAGCAGTGATCCTGCCCACACAGGGTGGCTACTCTCCTACGAGCAGTACTTC. Its protein is CASSDPAHTGWLLSYEQYF. The gene calls are TRBV6-1 and TRBJ2-7, with D possibly being TRBD1 (6 bases). V lost 3 bases and J lost 0, with 24 bases in between. In germline, CDR1 is MNHNS, CDR2 SASEGT. The CDR3 has 19 amino acids.

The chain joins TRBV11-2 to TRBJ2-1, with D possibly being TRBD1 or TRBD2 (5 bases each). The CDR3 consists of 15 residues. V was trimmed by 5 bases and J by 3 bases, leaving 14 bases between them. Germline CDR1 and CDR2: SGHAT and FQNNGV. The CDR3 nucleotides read TGTGCCAGCAGCAGAGAGACAGCGGTCTACAATGAGCAGTTCTTC. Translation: CASSRETAVYNEQFF.

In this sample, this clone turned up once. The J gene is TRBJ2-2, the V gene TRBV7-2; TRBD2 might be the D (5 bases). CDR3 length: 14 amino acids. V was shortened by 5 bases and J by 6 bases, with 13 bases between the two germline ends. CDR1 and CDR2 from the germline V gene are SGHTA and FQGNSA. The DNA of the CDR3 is TGTGCCAGCAGCGCCGACGGAGGCTCCGGGGAGCTGTTTTTT. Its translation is CASSADGGSGELFF.

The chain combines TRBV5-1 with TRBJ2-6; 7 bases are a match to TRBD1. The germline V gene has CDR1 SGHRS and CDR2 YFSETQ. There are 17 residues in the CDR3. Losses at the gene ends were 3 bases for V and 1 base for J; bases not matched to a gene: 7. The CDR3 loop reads CASSSDRVESGANVLTF. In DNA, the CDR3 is TGCGCCAGCAGCTCTGACAGGGTAGAGTCTGGGGCCAACGTCCTGACTTTC.

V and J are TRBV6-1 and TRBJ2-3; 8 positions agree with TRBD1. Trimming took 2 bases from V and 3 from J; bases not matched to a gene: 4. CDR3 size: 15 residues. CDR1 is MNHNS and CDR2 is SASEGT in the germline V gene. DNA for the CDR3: TGTGCCAGCAGTGAATGGACAGGGAGGACAGATACGCAGTATTTT. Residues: CASSEWTGRTDTQYF.